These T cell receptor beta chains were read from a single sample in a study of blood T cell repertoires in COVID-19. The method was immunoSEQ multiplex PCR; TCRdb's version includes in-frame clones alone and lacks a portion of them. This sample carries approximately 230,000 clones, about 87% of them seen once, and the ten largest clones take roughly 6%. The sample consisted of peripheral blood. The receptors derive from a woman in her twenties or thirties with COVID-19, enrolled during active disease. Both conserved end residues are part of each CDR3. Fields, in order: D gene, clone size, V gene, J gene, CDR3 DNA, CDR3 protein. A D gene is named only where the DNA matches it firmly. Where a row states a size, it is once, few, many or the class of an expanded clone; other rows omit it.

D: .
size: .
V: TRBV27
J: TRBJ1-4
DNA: TGTGCCAGCGGGGGGGGTAGGGCTAATGAAAAACTGTTTTTT
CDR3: CASGGGRANEKLFF

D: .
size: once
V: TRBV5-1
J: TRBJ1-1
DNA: TGCGCCAGCAGCTTGTTAGGGGGTGGGAACACTGAAGCTTTCTTT
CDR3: CASSLLGGGNTEAFF

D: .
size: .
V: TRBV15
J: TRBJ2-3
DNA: TGTGCCACCAGCAGAGCAGGAGGGGCCCAGTATTTT
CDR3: CATSRAGGAQYF

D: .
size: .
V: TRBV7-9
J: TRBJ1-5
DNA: TGTGCCAGCAGCTTAGTTAGCGGGGGTAACAATCAGCCCCAGCATTTT
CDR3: CASSLVSGGNNQPQHF

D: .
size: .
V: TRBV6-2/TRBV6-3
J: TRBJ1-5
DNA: TGTGCCAGCAGTTGGTTTGGCCACAGCAATCAGCCCCAGCATTTT
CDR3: CASSWFGHSNQPQHF

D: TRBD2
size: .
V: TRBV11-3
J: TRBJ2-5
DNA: TGTGCCAGCAGCCTCAGCATAGCGGGAGGGGGTGAGACCCAGTACTTC
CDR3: CASSLSIAGGGETQYF

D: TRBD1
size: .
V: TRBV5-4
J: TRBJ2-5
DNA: TGTGCCAGCAGCCCGTCGGACAGGGTCGGGGAGACCCAGTACTTC
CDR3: CASSPSDRVGETQYF

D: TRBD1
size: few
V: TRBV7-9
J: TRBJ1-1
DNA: TGTGCCAGCAGCTTGATAGGACAGGGGCGGGAGAACACTGAAGCTTTCTTT
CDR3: CASSLIGQGRENTEAFF

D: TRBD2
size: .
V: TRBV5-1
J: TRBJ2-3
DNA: TGCGCCAGCAGCCGTCAACTAGCGGAACCAGATACGCAGTATTTT
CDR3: CASSRQLAEPDTQYF

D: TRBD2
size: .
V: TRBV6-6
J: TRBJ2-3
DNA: TGTGCCACCGCCGGGACTACCGGCACAGATACGCAGTATTTT
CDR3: CATAGTTGTDTQYF

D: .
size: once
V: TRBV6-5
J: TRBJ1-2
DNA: TGTGCCAGCAGTCTTCAGGACAGTAACTATGGCTACACCTTC
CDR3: CASSLQDSNYGYTF

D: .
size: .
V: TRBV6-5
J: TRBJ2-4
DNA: TGTGCCAGCACTCCGGACTCCGACAAAAACATTCAGTACTTC
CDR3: CASTPDSDKNIQYF

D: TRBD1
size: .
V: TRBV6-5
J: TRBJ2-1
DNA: TGTGCCAGCAGGCCGGGACAGGGGGCGAATGAGCAGTTCTTC
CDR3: CASRPGQGANEQFF

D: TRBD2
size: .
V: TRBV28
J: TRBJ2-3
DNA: TGTGCCAGCAGTCTCGAGCGGGGGTACACAGATACGCAGTATTTT
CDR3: CASSLERGYTDTQYF

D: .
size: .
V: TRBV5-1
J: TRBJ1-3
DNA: TGCGCCAGTACATCAGGGCCTGGAAACACCATATATTTT
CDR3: CASTSGPGNTIYF

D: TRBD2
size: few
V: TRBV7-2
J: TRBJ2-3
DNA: TGTGCCAGCAGCCCTAGCGGGGGGGTAGATACGCAGTATTTT
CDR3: CASSPSGGVDTQYF

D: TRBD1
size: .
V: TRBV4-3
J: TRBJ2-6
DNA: TGCGCCAGCAGCCAAGACGGCCACCGGGACAGGGCCCGGCTAGGGGCCAACGTCCTGACTTTC
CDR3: CASSQDGHRDRARLGANVLTF

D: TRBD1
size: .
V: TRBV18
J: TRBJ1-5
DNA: TGTGCCAGCTCACCTTCGAACAGGGGGATCAATCAGCCCCAGCATTTT
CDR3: CASSPSNRGINQPQHF

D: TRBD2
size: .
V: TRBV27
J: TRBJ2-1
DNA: TGTGCCAGCAGGCGAGCGGGAGAGAGCAATGAGCAGTTCTTC
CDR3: CASRRAGESNEQFF

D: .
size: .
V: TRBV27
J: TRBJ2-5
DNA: TGTGCCAGCAGCTTCGGGTACCAAGAGACCCAGTACTTC
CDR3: CASSFGYQETQYF

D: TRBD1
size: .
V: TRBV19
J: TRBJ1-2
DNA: TGTGCCAGTAGTATTTGGACGACAGGGGACAATGGCTACACCTTC
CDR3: CASSIWTTGDNGYTF

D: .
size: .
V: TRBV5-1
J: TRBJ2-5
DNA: TGCGCCAGCAGCTCAGCGGAGACCCAGTACTTC
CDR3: CASSSAETQYF

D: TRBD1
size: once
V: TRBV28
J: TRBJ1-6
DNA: TGTGCCAGCAGTAAGTTGACAGGGTCGAATTCACCCCTCCACTTT
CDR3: CASSKLTGSNSPLHF

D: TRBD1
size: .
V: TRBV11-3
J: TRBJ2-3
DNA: TGTGCCAGCAGCCTAAGGACAGGGGGCGAAATACCCACAGATACGCAGTATTTT
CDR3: CASSLRTGGEIPTDTQYF

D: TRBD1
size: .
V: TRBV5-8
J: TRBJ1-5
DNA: TGTGCCAGCAGCCTCGCCGGACAGGGGCAAGGGCAGCCCCAGCATTTT
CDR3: CASSLAGQGQGQPQHF

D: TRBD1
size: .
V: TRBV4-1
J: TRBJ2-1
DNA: TGCGCCAGCAGCCACCTCCTCTGGACAGGGGGCTCCTACAATGAGCAGTTCTTC
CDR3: CASSHLLWTGGSYNEQFF

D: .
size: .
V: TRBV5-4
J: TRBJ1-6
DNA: TGTGCCAGCAGCCCGGGGGGGGCTGATAATTCACCCCTCCACTTT
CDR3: CASSPGGADNSPLHF

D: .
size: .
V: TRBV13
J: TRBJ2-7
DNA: TGTGCCAGCAGCTTACTTTCCGGAGTCCGAGTCTCCTACGAGCAGTACTTC
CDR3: CASSLLSGVRVSYEQYF

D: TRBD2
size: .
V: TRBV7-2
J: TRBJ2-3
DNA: TGTGCCAGCAGCCGGACTAGCGGATTCACAGATACGCAGTATTTT
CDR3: CASSRTSGFTDTQYF

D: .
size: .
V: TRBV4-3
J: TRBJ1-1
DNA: TGCGCCAGCAGCCTCGTCGTCTCCACTGAAGCTTTCTTT
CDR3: CASSLVVSTEAFF

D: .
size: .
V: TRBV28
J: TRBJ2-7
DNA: TGTGCCAGCAGTTTAACGCCGAAGAGGGCTGGGTACGAGCAGTACTTC
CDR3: CASSLTPKRAGYEQYF

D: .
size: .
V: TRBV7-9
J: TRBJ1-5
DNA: TGTGCCAGCAGCTGGGGCCAGGGCGAGGTTCAGCCCCAGCATTTT
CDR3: CASSWGQGEVQPQHF

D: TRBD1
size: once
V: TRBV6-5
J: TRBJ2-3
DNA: TGTGCCAGCAGCGCGGACAGGGGGTCGGCAGATACGCAGTATTTT
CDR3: CASSADRGSADTQYF

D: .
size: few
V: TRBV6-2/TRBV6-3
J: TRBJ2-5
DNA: TGTGCCAGCAGTTACTTGGACAGCCAAGAGACCCAGTACTTC
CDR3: CASSYLDSQETQYF

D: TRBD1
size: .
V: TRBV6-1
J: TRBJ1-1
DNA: TGTGCCAGCAGTGAAATGGCACAGGGGGCCCTCTCGAACACTGAAGCTTTCTTT
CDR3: CASSEMAQGALSNTEAFF

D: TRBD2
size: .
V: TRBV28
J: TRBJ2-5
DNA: TGTGCCAGCAGTTTTGCGGGGGTGGAGACCCAGTACTTC
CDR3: CASSFAGVETQYF

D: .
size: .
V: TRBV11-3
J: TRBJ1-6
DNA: TGTGCCAGCAGTATACAAGAGGATTCACCCCTCCACTTT
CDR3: CASSIQEDSPLHF

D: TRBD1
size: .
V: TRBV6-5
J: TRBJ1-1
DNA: TGTGCCAGCAGACCACAGGGGCCGAACACTGAAGCTTTCTTT
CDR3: CASRPQGPNTEAFF

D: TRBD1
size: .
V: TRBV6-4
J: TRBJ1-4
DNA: TGTGCCAGCAGCCGGGAGACAGGGGAAAACGAAAAACTGTTTTTT
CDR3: CASSRETGENEKLFF

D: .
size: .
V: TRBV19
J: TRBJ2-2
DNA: TGTGCCAGTAGTTTCCCCCCGGGCAGGGCGGACGGGGAGCTGTTTTTT
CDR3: CASSFPPGRADGELFF

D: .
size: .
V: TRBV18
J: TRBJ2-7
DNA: TGTGCCAGCTCACCCTCCCGGGGGTTATCCTCCTACGAGCAGTACTTC
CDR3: CASSPSRGLSSYEQYF

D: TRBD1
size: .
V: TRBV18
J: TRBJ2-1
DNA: TGTGCCAGCTCACCACCGCAGGGGGTGCGTCGGAATGAGCAGTTCTTC
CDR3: CASSPPQGVRRNEQFF

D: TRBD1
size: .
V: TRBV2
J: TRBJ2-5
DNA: TGTGCCAGCGCAGGCCTCCAGGGGGCAGGAGAGACCCAGTACTTC
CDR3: CASAGLQGAGETQYF

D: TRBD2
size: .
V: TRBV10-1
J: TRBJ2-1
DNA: TGCGCCAGCAGTGGATCGCCGGGACTAGGTTACAATGAGCAGTTCTTC
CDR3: CASSGSPGLGYNEQFF

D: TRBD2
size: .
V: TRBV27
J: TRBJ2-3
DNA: TGTGCCAGCAGTTTTAAATGGCTAGCGGGGGGGCTGGGCACAGATACGCAGTATTTT
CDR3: CASSFKWLAGGLGTDTQYF

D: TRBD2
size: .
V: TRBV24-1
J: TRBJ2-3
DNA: TGTGCCACCAGTGAGCCGACTAGCGCAAGCACAGATACGCAGTATTTT
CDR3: CATSEPTSASTDTQYF

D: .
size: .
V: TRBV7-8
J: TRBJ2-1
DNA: TGTGCCAGTCGCAGGGGCTCCTACAATGAGCAGTTCTTC
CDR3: CASRRGSYNEQFF

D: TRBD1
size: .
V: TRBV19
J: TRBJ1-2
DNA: TGTGCCAGTAACCCGAGCTCGACAGGGGTCTATGGCTACACCTTC
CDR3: CASNPSSTGVYGYTF

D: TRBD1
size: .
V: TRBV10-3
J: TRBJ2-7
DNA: TGTGCCATCAGTCAAGGCCGGGACAGGTACTACGAGCAGTACTTC
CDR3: CAISQGRDRYYEQYF

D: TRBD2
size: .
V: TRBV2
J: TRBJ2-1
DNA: TGTGCCAGCAGGCGGACTAGCGGGAGTAGGGGTGAGCAGTTCTTC
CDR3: CASRRTSGSRGEQFF

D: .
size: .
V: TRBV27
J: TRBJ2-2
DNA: TGTGCCAGCAGTTTAGTTGGCGCTAGGCCCAGCACCGGGGAGCTGTTTTTT
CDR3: CASSLVGARPSTGELFF

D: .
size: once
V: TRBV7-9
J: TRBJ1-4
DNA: TGTGCCAGCAGCTGGGGCTTCGATGAAAAACTGTTTTTT
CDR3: CASSWGFDEKLFF

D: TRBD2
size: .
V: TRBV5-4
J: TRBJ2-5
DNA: TGTGCCAGCCGCGCGGGAGGGCCCCAAGAGACCCAGTACTTC
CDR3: CASRAGGPQETQYF

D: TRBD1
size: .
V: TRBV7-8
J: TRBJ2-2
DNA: TGTGCCAGCAGCTCAGACAGGGTAGAGAACACCGGGGAGCTGTTTTTT
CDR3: CASSSDRVENTGELFF

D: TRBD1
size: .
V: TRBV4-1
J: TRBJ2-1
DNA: TGCGCCAGCAGCCAAGCAGGGGGCGCGTACAATGAGCAGTTCTTC
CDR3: CASSQAGGAYNEQFF

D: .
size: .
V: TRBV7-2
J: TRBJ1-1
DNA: TGTGCCAGCAGCTTAGTTGGAAGGGGTGGCACTGAAGCTTTCTTT
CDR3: CASSLVGRGGTEAFF

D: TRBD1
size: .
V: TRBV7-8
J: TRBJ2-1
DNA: TGTGCCAGCAGCCATAAGACAGGGGACAATGAGCAGTTCTTC
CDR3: CASSHKTGDNEQFF

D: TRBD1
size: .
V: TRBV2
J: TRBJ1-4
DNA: TGTGCCACCCAGTGGGGTGGAGGGGGCGTAACTAATGAAAAACTGTTTTTT
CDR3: CATQWGGGGVTNEKLFF

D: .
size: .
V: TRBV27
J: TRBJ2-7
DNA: TGTGCCAGCTCCGGACAGAATCGATACGAGCAGTACTTC
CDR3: CASSGQNRYEQYF